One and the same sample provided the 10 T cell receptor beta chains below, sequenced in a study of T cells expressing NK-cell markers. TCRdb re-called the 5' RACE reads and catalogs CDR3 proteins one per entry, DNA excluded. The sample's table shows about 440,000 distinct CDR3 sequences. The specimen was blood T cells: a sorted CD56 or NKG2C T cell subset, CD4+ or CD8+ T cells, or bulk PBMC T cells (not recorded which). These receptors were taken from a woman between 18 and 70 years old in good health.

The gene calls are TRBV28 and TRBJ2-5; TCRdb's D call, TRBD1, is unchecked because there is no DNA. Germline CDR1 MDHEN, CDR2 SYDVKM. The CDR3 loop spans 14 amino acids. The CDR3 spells CASSPDSYQETQYF.

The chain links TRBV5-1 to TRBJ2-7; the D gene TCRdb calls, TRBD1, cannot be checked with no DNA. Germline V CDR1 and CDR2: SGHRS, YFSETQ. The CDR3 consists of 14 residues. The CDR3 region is CASTDGASRYEQYF.

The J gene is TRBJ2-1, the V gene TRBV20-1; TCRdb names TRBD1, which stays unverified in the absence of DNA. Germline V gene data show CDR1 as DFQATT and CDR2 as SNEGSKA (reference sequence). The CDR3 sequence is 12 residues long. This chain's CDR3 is CSARVAEPPGFF.

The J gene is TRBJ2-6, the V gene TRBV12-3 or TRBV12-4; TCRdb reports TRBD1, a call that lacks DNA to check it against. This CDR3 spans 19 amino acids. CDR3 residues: CASIPSLSVPSSGANVLTF.

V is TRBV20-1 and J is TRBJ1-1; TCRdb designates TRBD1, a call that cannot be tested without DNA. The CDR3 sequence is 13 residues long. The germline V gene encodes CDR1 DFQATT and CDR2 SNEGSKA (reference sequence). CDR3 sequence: CSAKGQLGTEAFF.

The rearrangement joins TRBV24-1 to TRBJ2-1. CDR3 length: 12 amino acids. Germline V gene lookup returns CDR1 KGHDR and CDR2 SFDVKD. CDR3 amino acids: CATSDLMLEQFF.

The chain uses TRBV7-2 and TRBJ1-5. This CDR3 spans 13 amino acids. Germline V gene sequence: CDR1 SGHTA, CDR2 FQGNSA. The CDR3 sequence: CASSPDRHQPQHF.

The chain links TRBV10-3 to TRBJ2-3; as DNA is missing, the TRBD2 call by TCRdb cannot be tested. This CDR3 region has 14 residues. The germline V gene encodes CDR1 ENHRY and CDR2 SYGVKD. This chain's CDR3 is CAIRGSSDTDTQYF.

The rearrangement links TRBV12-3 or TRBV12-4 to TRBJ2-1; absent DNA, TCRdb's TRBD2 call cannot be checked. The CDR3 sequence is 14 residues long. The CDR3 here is CASSLARGDNEQFF.

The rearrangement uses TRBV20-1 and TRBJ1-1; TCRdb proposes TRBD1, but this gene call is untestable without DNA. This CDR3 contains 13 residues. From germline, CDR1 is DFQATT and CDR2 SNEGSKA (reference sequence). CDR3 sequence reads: CSARQGDHTEAFF.